This TCR beta chain is drawn from a study of metastatic and nonmetastatic thyroid tumors. As for the study in general: Malignant thyroid and benign thyroid patients provided blood and tumor or nodule tissue whose repertoires were compared. Points from the study as a whole: In both blood and tumor samples, TCR beta diversity was reported significantly higher for malignant than benign nodules.

This clone was recorded many times. Antigen unknown. This sample also contains other DNA sequences that code for the same CDR3. Original methodology: In papillary thyroid cancer, a distant-metastasis classifier was built using CDR3 differences across clinicopathological groups. With MiXCR, TCRdb reprocessed the PCR reads. These V and J calls derive from TCRdb rather than the authors' analysis. Among about 45,000 clones, less than 5% were seen once, and the ten largest hold over 9%. Not a single patient had been given any form of treatment at any point before undergoing thyroid surgery. The CDR3 contains 18 residues. The germline V gene encodes CDR1 WNHNN and CDR2 SYGVQD (reference sequence). V was clipped by 4 bases and J by 6 bases; unmatched bases: 10.

The V gene is TRBV10-1, the J gene TRBJ2-1; 15 positions agree with TRBD2. The TCR was taken from a female donor with papillary thyroid cancer or a benign thyroid nodule (not recorded which). Some clones in this sample may be carry-over from other donors' samples. Sample: blood. The CDR3 sequence: CASSAGLAGGRGGNEQFF. CDR3 in DNA: TGCGCCAGCAGTGCGGGACTAGCGGGAGGTCGAGGAGGCAATGAGCAGTTCTTC.